This T cell receptor beta chain is drawn from a study of PD-1 blockade in classical Hodgkin lymphoma. The data were produced by immunoSEQ multiplex PCR, yet TCRdb's version contains in-frame clones alone and is incomplete. The sample shows approximately 17,000 clones, over 55% of them seen only once. There are 15 residues in the CDR3. V gave up 3 bases and J gave up 3 bases; unmatched junction bases: 7. Germline V gene data show CDR1 as KGHSH and CDR2 as LQKENI. Patients all relapsed after autologous stem cell transplantation, and there was variation in brentuximab vedotin exposure. This specimen consisted of peripheral blood mononuclear cells (PBMCs), obtained before the second cycle of nivolumab. The gene calls are TRBV18 and TRBJ2-5; TRBD1 agrees at 7 bases. The TCR originated in a human donor with classical Hodgkin lymphoma. Here the CDR3 reads CASSPEDRAKETQYF. In nucleotides, the CDR3 is TGTGCCAGCTCACCCGAAGACAGGGCTAAAGAGACCCAGTACTTC.